This T cell receptor (beta chain) appears in the sequencing data of a study of radiation and T cells in renal cell carcinoma. Study-level points and caveats: In blood, top tumor clones expanded by 2 weeks, shrinking by 4.

Concerning this clone: Its target is not known.

The V end was cut by 6 bases, the J end by 4 bases, with 17 bases between. The germline CDR1 and CDR2 sequences are MNHEY and SMNVEV (reference sequence). CDR3 length: 15 amino acids. Measured with immunoSEQ multiplex PCR; TCRdb has only the in-frame clones, and not every one. The sample comprises some 26,000 clones, over 70% of which are singletons, and approximately 32% rests with the top ten. Time point: blood 2 weeks post-SBRT. Treatment given: 15 Gy SBRT to primary tumor, nephrectomy 4 weeks later. After SBRT, blood was collected at 2 and 4 weeks, plus baseline. The tumor was a clear cell renal cell carcinoma.

This rearrangement joins TRBV27 to TRBJ2-3; D perhaps matches TRBD1 (6 bases). The sequence came from a man aged 55 to 70 with renal cell carcinoma. The sequenced sample was blood, obtained from a patient whose treatment included radiotherapy and nephrectomy. This CDR3 is CASSLRQGTPDTQYF. The CDR3 DNA reads as TGTGCCAGCAGCTTAAGGCAGGGGACCCCAGATACGCAGTATTTT.